The next 8 T cell receptor beta chains were all read from a single sample in a study of cytomegalovirus exposure and HLA in healthy donors. Use of 60 Vbeta and 13 Jbeta primers characterized the PCR. The method was immunoSEQ multiplex PCR; TCRdb's version includes in-frame clones alone and lacks a portion of them. Here the sample spans fewer than 200,000 clones, about 80% being singletons. Sequencing input: PBMCs. Every receptor here comes from a woman aged 50 to 60 in good health and CMV-seronegative.

J is TRBJ2-1 and V is TRBV5-1; TRBD2 matches at 7 bases. V shed 5 bases and J 10 bases; nucleotides not matched to a gene: 9. CDR1 SGHRS and CDR2 YFSETQ come from the germline V gene. The CDR3 is 13 amino acids. The CDR3 DNA reads TGCGCCAGCAGTTCGGCGGGAGCCAGGGAGCAGTTCTTC. Its protein is CASSSAGAREQFF.

This rearrangement joins TRBV27 to TRBJ1-4; TRBD1 matches at 9 bases. V was clipped by 4 bases and J by 8 bases; unmatched bases: 5. Germline V gene sequence: CDR1 MNHEY, CDR2 SMNVEV (reference sequence). CDR3 length: 14 residues. The CDR3 DNA is TGTGCCAGCAGTTCACAGGGGGCGGGGGAAAAACTGTTTTTT. The encoded protein is CASSSQGAGEKLFF.

The rearrangement links TRBV7-3 to TRBJ2-4; D possibly corresponds to TRBD1 (6 bases). V was pared by 3 bases and J by 7 bases, with 13 bases between. CDR1 SGHTA and CDR2 FQGTGA come from the germline V gene. The CDR3 consists of 14 residues. For the CDR3, the DNA is TGTGCCAGCAGCTTTGAGGCGGACAGTAACATTCAGTACTTC. Translated, it gives CASSFEADSNIQYF.

The chain couples TRBV4-3 to TRBJ2-7; TRBD2 aligns across 9 bases. CDR3 size: 15 residues. V trimming: 1 base; J trimming: 3 bases; junction bases outside the gene matches: 4. The germline V gene encodes CDR1 LGHNA and CDR2 YSLEER. The CDR3 region has the DNA TGCGCCAGCAGCCAAGGATCTAGCGGGGTCTACGAGCAGTACTTC. Translating gives CASSQGSSGVYEQYF.

This rearrangement joins TRBV7-2 to TRBJ2-7; D is uncertain. The CDR3 is made up of 11 amino acids. The V end was cut by 5 bases, the J end by 1 base, with 3 bases between. Germline V gene data show CDR1 as SGHTA and CDR2 as FQGNSA. CDR3 residues: CASSPSYEQYF. The CDR3 DNA reads as TGTGCCAGCAGCCCATCCTACGAGCAGTACTTC.

This chain connects TRBV5-5 to TRBJ2-2; 7 nucleotides agree with TRBD1. Germline V gene lookup returns CDR1 SGHKS and CDR2 YYEKEE (reference sequence). V lost 3 bases and J lost 0; bases outside the gene matches: 2. The CDR3 covers 15 residues. In nucleotides, the CDR3 is TGTGCCAGCAGCTCCGGGACAGCGAACACCGGGGAGCTGTTTTTT. Translating it yields CASSSGTANTGELFF.

This chain connects TRBV4-3 to TRBJ2-3; tentatively, D is TRBD1 (7 bases). The V end was cut by 1 base, the J end by 4 bases, with 18 bases between. Germline V gene data show CDR1 as LGHNA and CDR2 as YSLEER. This CDR3 contains 17 residues. CDR3 sequence (DNA): TGCGCCAGCAGCCAAGCGTCCGGAGGGGGCCCGGCAGATACGCAGTATTTT. Its translation is CASSQASGGGPADTQYF.

This chain uses TRBV30 with TRBJ2-6; weak D call: TRBD1 (5 bases). CDR3 size: 15 residues. Germline V CDR1 and CDR2: GTSNPN, SVGIG (reference sequence). Trimming took 0 bases from V and 2 from J, leaving 8 bases between them. In DNA, the CDR3 is TGTGCCTGGAGTGTAAGGGGTGCTGGGGCCAACGTCCTGACTTTC. Encoded protein: CAWSVRGAGANVLTF.